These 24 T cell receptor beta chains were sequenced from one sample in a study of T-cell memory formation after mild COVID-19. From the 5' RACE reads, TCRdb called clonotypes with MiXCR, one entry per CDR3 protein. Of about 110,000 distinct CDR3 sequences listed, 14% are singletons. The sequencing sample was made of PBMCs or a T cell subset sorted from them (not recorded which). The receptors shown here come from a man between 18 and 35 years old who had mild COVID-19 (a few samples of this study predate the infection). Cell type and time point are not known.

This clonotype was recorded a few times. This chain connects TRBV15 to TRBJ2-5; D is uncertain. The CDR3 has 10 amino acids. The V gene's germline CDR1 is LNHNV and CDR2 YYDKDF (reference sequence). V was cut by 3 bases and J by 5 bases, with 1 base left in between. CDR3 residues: CATSSETQYF. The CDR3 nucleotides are TGTGCCACCAGCAGCGAGACCCAGTACTTC.

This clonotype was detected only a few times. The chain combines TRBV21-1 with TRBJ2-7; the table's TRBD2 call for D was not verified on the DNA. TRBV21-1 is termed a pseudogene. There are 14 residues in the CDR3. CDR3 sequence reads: CASSKGRGLYEQYF. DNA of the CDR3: TGTGCCAGCAGCAAAGGGAGGGGCCTATACGAGCAGTACTTC.

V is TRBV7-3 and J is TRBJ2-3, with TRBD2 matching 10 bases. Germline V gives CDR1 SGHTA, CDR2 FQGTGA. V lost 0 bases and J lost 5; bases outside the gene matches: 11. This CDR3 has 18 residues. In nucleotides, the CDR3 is TGTGCCAGCAGCTTAACCACTAGCGGGGACCCCGGGAGAGATACGCAGTATTTT. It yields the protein CASSLTTSGDPGRDTQYF.

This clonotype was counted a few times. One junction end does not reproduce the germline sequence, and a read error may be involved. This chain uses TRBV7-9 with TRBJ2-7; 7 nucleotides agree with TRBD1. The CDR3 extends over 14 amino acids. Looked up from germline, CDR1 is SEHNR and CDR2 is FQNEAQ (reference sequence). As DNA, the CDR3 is TGTGCCAGCAGCCGACCCGGACAGGTCGAAGGTCCCAACTTC. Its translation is CASSRPGQVEGPNF.

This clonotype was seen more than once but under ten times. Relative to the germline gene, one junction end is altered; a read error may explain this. The CDR3 loop is CASSLGTGGFETQYF. The CDR3 coding sequence is TGCGCCAGCAGTTTGGGGACAGGGGGCTTCGAGACCCAGTACTTC. The chain carries TRBV5-1 and TRBJ2-5, with 12 bases fitting TRBD1. Germline CDR1 SGHRS, CDR2 YFSETQ. The CDR3 is 15 amino acids.

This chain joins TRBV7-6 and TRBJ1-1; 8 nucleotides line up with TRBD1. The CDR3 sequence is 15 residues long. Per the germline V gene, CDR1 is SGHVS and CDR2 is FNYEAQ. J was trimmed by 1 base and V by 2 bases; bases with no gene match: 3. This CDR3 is CASSLSDRANTEAFF. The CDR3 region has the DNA TGTGCCAGCAGCTTATCGGACAGGGCGAACACTGAAGCTTTCTTT.

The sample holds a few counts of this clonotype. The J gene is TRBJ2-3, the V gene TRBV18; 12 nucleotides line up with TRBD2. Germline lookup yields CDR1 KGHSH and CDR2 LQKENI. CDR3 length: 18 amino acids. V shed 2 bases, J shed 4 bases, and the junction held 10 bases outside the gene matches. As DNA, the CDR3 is TGTGCCAGCTCACCAGCCTCTACTAGCGGGGGGCTGGCAGATACGCAGTATTTT. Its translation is CASSPASTSGGLADTQYF.

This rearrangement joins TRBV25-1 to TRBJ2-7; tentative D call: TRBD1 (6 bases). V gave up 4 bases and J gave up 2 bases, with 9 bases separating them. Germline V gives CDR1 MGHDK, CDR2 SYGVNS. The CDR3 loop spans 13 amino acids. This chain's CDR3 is CASSGGQPYEQYF. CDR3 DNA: TGTGCCAGCAGTGGAGGACAGCCCTACGAGCAGTACTTC.

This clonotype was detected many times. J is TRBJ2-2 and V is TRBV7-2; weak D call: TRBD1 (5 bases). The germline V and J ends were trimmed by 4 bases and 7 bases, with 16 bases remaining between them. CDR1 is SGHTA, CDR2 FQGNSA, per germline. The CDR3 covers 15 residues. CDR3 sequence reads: CASSSTSRVGGELFF. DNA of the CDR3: TGTGCCAGCAGCTCTACATCCAGGGTTGGCGGGGAGCTGTTTTTT.

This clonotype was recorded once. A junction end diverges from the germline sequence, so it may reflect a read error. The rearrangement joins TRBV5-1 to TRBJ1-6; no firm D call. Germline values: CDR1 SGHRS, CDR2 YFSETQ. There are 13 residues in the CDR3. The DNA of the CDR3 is TGCGCCAGCAGCCCAATCAGTAATTCACCCCTACACTTT. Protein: CASSPISNSPLHF.

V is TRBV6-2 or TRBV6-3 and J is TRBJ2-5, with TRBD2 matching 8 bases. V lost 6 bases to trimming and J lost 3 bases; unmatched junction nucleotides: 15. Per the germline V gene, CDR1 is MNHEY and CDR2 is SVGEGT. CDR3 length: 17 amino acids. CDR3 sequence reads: CASSVAVSGGDEETQYF. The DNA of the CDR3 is TGTGCCAGCAGCGTGGCGGTAAGCGGGGGAGATGAAGAGACCCAGTACTTC.

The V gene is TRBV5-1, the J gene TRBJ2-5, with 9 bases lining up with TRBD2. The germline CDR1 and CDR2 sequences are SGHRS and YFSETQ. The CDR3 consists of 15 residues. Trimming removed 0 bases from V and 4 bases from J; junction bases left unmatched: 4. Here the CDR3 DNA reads TGCGCCAGCAGCTTGGTGATTAGCGGGGGAGAGACCCAGTACTTC. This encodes CASSLVISGGETQYF. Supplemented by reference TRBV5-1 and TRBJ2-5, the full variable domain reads KAGVTQTPRYLIKTRGQQVTLSCSPISGHRSVSWYQQTPGQGLQFLFEYFSETQRNKGNFPGRFSGRQFSNSRSEMNVSTLELGDSALYLCASSLVISGGETQYFGPGTRLLVL.

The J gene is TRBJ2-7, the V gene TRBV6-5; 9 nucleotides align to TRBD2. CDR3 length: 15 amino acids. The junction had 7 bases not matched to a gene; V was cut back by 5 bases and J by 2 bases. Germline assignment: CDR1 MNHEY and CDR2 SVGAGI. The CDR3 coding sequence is TGTGCCAGCAGTCCCCGGACTAGCGCAACCTACGAGCAGTACGTC. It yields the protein CASSPRTSATYEQYV.

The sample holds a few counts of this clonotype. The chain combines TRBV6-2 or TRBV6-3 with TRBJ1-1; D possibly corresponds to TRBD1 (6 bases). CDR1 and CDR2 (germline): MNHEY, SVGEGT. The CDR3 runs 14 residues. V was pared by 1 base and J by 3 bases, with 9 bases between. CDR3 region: CASSYWNRDTEAFF. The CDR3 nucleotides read TGTGCCAGCAGTTACTGGAACAGGGACACTGAAGCTTTCTTT.

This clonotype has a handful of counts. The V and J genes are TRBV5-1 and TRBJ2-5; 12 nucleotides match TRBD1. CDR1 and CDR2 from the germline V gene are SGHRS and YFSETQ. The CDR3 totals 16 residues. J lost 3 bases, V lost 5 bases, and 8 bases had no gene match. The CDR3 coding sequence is TGCGCCAGCAGAAAGGGACAGGGGGCAGGGGAAGAGACCCAGTACTTC. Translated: CASRKGQGAGEETQYF.

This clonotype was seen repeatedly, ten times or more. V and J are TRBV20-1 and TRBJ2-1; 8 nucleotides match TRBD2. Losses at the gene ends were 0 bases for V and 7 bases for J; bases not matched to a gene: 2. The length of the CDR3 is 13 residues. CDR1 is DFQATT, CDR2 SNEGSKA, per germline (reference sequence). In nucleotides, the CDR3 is TGCAGTGCTAGAGATGGACTAGCTAATGAGCAGTTCTTC. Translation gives CSARDGLANEQFF.

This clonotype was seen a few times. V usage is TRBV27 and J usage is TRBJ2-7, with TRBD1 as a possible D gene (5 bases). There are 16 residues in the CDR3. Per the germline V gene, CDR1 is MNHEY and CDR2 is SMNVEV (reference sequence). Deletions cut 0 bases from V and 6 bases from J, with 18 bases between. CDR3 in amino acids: CASSLSKGLGLIEQYF. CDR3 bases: TGTGCCAGCAGTTTATCGAAGGGGCTCGGTTTGATCGAGCAGTACTTC.

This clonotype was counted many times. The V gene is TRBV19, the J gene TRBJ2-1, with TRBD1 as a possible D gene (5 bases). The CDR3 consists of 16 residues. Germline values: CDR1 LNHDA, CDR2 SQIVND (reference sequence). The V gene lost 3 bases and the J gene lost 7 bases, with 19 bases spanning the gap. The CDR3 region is CASSMVGDPNTNEQFF. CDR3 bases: TGTGCCAGTAGTATGGTAGGGGATCCCAATACGAATGAGCAGTTCTTC.

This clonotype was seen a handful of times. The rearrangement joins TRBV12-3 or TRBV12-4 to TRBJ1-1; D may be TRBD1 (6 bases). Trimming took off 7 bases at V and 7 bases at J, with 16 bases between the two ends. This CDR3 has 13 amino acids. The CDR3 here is CASTQWGAFEAFF. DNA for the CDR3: TGTGCCAGCACCCAATGGGGGGCTTTTGAAGCTTTCTTT.

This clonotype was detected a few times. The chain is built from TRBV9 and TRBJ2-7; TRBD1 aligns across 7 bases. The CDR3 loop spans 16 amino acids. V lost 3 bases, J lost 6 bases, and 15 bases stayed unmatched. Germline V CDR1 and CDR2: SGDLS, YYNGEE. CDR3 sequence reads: CASSAIGETGTGEQYF. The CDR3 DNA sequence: TGTGCCAGCAGCGCCATAGGAGAGACAGGGACGGGCGAGCAGTACTTC.

CDR3 DNA: TGTGCCAGCAGCTCTACACAGGGGTTTGGCTACACCTTC. Amino acids: CASSSTQGFGYTF. The rearrangement links TRBV12-3 or TRBV12-4 to TRBJ1-2; 7 bases map to TRBD1. This CDR3 region has 13 residues. V lost 6 bases and J lost 7; bases outside the gene matches: 8.

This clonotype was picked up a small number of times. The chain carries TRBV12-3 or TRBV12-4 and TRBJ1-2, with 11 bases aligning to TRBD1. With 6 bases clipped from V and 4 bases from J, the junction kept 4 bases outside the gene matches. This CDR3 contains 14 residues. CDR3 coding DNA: TGTGCCAGCAGGGGGACAGGGGGTCTCTATGGCTACACCTTC. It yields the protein CASRGTGGLYGYTF.

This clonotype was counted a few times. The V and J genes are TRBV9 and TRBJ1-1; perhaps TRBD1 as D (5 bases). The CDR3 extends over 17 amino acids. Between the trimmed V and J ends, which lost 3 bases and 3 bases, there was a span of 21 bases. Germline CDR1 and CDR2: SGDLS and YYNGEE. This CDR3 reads CASSDQPLGGSDTEAFF. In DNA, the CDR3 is TGTGCCAGCAGCGACCAACCTCTCGGGGGTTCGGACACTGAAGCTTTCTTT.

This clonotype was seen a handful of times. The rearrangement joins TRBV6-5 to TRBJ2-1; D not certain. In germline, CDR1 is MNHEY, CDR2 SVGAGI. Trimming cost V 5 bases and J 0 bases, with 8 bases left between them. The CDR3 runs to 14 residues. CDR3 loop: CASSPLSSYNEQFF. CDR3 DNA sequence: TGTGCCAGCAGTCCACTCAGCTCCTACAATGAGCAGTTCTTC.